This T cell receptor beta chain was recorded in a study of T cells in tuberculosis. Study background: CD1B tetramers identified T cells specific for mycobacterial lipid GMM. This South African cohort compared adolescents with or without latent tuberculosis against adults with active tuberculosis.

Time point here: new active TB diagnosis, blood taken before or within 7 days of starting treatment. Tuberculosis was confirmed by positive sputum smear and/or M. tuberculosis culture. Repertoires were generated with immunoSEQ multiplex PCR, while TCRdb's copy carries only in-frame clones and drops some. The repertoire holds around 33,000 clones, with approximately 93% as singletons. The sequence was collected from an adult with tuberculosis. Sequenced material: PBMCs, taken at tuberculosis diagnosis.

The DNA of the CDR3 is TGCGCCAGCAGTGAGTCCATAAGGGCAGGGCAGGAGACCCAGTACTTC. This codes for CASSESIRAGQETQYF. The chain joins TRBV10-1 to TRBJ2-5; possible D gene TRBD1, 5 bases. The CDR3 extends over 16 amino acids. In germline, CDR1 is WNHNN, CDR2 SYGVQD (reference sequence). The V end was cut by 0 bases, the J end by 5 bases, with 16 bases between.